Listed here is a single T cell receptor beta chain. Its antigen remains undetermined. No base quality information exists; no much larger clone differs at one position. The data derive from a study of regulatory T cells in long-lasting Graves disease (dated by TCRdb to the early 2020s). For the study in its entirety: Persistent Graves' disease was defined as persistently positive TSH receptor autoantibodies together with antithyroid drug treatment for over 5 years. Persistent Graves' disease patients were compared with newly diagnosed Graves' disease patients by peripheral blood TCR sequencing and RNA sequencing. The study was registered as a clinical trial and conducted in China. A total of around 35 samples were covered by TCR sequencing, comprising roughly 13 persistent and approximately 20 newly diagnosed Graves' disease patients. Antithyroid drugs had been taken for approximately 10 years on average by persistent Graves' disease patients in the clinical cohort. General conclusions and limits of the study: Persistent Graves' disease patients showed lower TCR Shannon entropy and fewer highly expanded clones than newly diagnosed patients, suggesting clonal expansion. Patients with persistent disease shared more public clonotypes (approximately 2,500) than newly diagnosed patients did (966). Only peripheral blood was studied, because thyroid tissue, the primary lesion, was inaccessible. The small sample size was acknowledged by the authors as a limitation that may reduce accuracy. Sequencing and analysis were restricted to the TCR beta chain. Preferential use of TRBV28, TRBJ1-2 and TRBJ2-5 was observed in persistent disease, whereas TRBV20-1 and TRBJ2-1 were favored in newly diagnosed disease.

The CDR3 holds 14 amino acids from the cysteine to the phenylalanine. Kept here is only the CDR3 DNA, which spans 42 bases and is read in frame from base 1. The junction carries 10 bases between V and J, which are trimmed by 3 bases and 1 base respectively. CDR1 and CDR2 were assigned from the germline V gene (reference sequence) as DFQATT and SNEGSKA. The library was obtained by multiplex PCR. Instrument used: Illumina HiSeq 4000. TCR beta libraries were built with iRepertoire HTBI primers and Arm-PCR amplification of CDR3 regions. Before sequencing, the PCR products underwent gel purification. The source study handled its data this way. Gene usage analysis of CDR3 amino acid clonotypes used the 55 to 80 TRBV and more than 13 TRBJ segments found across samples. COPE and FqMerger were used to merge filtered high-quality paired reads into contigs. Contigs were aligned with BLAST to IMGT TRBV, TRBD and TRBJ reference genes, and CDR3 was defined per IMGT. Any clonotype with a frequency above 0.1% was classified as a highly expanded clone. Shannon entropy served as the measure of repertoire diversity, while the Gini coefficient captured V-J evenness. A clonotype was considered public if more than one individual shared it. TCRdb reran the public reads through fastp at Q25 and MiXCR, keeping productive beta chains. All rows with the same CDR3 protein become a single entry with the most common DNA and genes. Here the V and J calls rest on TCRdb's processing, not on the authors' analysis. This sample comprises roughly 400,000 distinct CDR3 sequences, under 25% of them detected only once. The top ten hold roughly 13% of the sample.

In the paper's terms, the time point label means: persistent/refractory GD, antithyroid drugs over 5 years with positive TRAb. For both TCR sequencing and RNA sequencing, RNA was extracted from PBMCs in TRIzol. Graves' disease was diagnosed according to American Thyroid Association guidelines. Patients were recruited from an endocrinology department in Xi'an, China. Each patient gave 9 to 10 milliliters of peripheral blood, collected in an EDTA anticoagulant tube. Ficoll Paque Plus density gradient separation was used to isolate PBMCs, and no additional T cell sorting was done. An Agilent 2100 Bioanalyzer and agarose gel were used to check RNA quality, while a NanoDrop 2000 measured RNA concentration.

Recombination connected TRBV20-1 to TRBJ1-5, with no confidently assigned D gene. Sequenced here: peripheral blood mononuclear cells (PBMCs), sampled when the disease was refractory, from a patient treated with antithyroid drugs. This sequence originates from a female donor with Graves disease. The CDR3 protein: CSASEGLSNQPQHF. Read as DNA, the sequence is TGCAGTGCTAGTGAAGGGTTGAGCAATCAGCCCCAGCATTTT.